This T cell receptor (beta chain) was identified during a study of cytomegalovirus exposure and HLA in healthy donors. Study as a whole: An analysis done earlier identified almost 120 million unique TCR beta sequences from 200 million or so T cells.

With 60 Vbeta and 13 Jbeta primers, the PCR was carried out. Libraries were prepared by immunoSEQ multiplex PCR; TCRdb keeps only in-frame clonotypes and omits some of them. The table lists some 180,000 clones, less than 80% of them singletons, with about 1.6% in the top ten. J was trimmed by 7 bases and V by 4 bases; bases with no gene match: 1. This CDR3 has 13 residues. Germline-derived CDR1 and CDR2 are MNHEY and SVGAGI. This clonotype was obtained from a man between 18 and 29 years old in good health and CMV-seronegative. This chain uses TRBV6-5 with TRBJ1-5, with 10 bases identical to TRBD1. Sequenced: PBMCs. The CDR3 coding sequence is TGTGCCAGCAGTTGGACAGGGGGACAGCCCCAGCATTTT. Translation gives CASSWTGGQPQHF.